The following is a T cell receptor beta chain sequence with its context. This sample was included in a study of T cells in Graves' hyperthyroidism and ophthalmopathy. Amplified TCR beta CDR3 regions came from RNA transcripts. A set of HTBI primers served as the primers for a first-round RT-PCR of the TCR CDR3. MiXCR, applied by TCRdb to the multiplex PCR reads, yields one record per CDR3 protein. Of 500,000 to 650,000 distinct CDR3 sequences in the sample, around 13% were seen once. CDR3 length: 14 residues. The V gene's germline CDR1 is SGDLS and CDR2 YYNGEE. The V end was cut by 4 bases, the J end by 0 bases, with 9 bases between.

This sequence originates from a woman between 45 and 60 years old with Graves' ophthalmopathy. Sequencing input: blood. The chain has TRBV9 and TRBJ2-3; D unclear. The CDR3 spells CASSPQVSTDTQYF. The CDR3 DNA reads TGTGCCAGCAGCCCTCAGGTCAGCACAGATACGCAGTATTTT.